A selection of T cell receptor beta chains follows, all from one sample in a study of beta chain features in type 1 diabetes. Here immunoSEQ multiplex PCR was the method, and the copy in TCRdb shows in-frame clones only, minus some. The table includes some 120,000 clones, around 16% detected once. The sequenced sample consisted of central memory CD4+ T cells from blood. The receptor set was obtained from a man younger than 35 with type 1 diabetes. The CDR3 runs from the conserved cysteine through the conserved F or W.

>TRBV4-3|TRBJ2-7
CASSLHLQPGQGSYEQYF
>TRBV14|TRBJ2-7
CASSRQGAYEQYF
>TRBV5-1|TRBJ2-7
CASSKTPGETYEQYF
>TRBV5-6|TRBJ1-6
CASSLEPNSPLHF
>TRBV18|TRBJ2-5
CASSPGRETQYF
>TRBV2|TRBJ2-1
CASSPPGVWGGEQFF
>TRBV6-1|TRBJ2-3
CASTVRGGTDTQYF
>TRBV7-2|TRBJ1-3
CASSPGTDRGNTIYF
>TRBV14|TRBJ2-7
CASSQQREQYF
>TRBV7-2|TRBJ2-7
CASSSASGVSYEQYF
>TRBV11-2|TRBJ2-7
CASSSIRQLSYEQYF
>TRBV30|TRBJ2-3
CAWSVVNTQYF
>TRBV10-3|TRBJ2-3
CAISETAGTATDTQYF
>TRBV23-1|TRBJ1-1
CASSQPEAFF
>TRBV7-2|TRBJ2-4
CASSSRGTTKNIQYF
>TRBV18|TRBJ2-3
CASSPRVDTDTQYF
>TRBV5-1|TRBJ2-7
CASSLDREASYEQYF
>TRBV4-1|TRBJ2-2
CASSRPGDNTGELFF
>TRBV28|TRBJ1-2
CASRPSGGGYTF
>TRBV7-9|TRBJ2-1
CASSPRGSSYNEQFF
>TRBV6-1|TRBJ1-1
CASSEWQGNTEAFF
>TRBV21-1|TRBJ2-3
CASRPLAGGSWGTQYF
>TRBV2|TRBJ1-2
CASSPPGPSGYTF
>TRBV30|TRBJ2-2
CAWATSNTGELFF
>TRBV2|TRBJ2-3
CASSGGLAPDTQYF
>TRBV9|TRBJ2-7
CASSPNPAGGEQYF
>TRBV7-9|TRBJ2-6
CASSFTGANVLTF
>TRBV13|TRBJ2-7
CASSSGLAGSYEQYF
>TRBV4-3|TRBJ2-7
CASSQGDIGTYEQYF
>TRBV5-1|NA
CASSSTQGSYEQYF
>TRBV7-8|TRBJ1-5
CASSLQGQPQHF